Following are 14 T cell receptor beta chains from one sample sequenced in a study of cytomegalovirus exposure and HLA in healthy donors. TCRdb's table, derived via immunoSEQ multiplex PCR, lists solely in-frame clones and lacks some. The sample has roughly 80,000 clones, about 93% seen once. Sequenced input: PBMCs. Receptors were obtained from a woman younger than 35 in good health and CMV-seronegative.

This clone came up once. The V gene is TRBV7-9, the J gene TRBJ2-7, with 7 bases lining up with TRBD1. The CDR3 covers 13 residues. The germline CDR1 and CDR2 sequences are SEHNR and FQNEAQ (reference sequence). V gave up 6 bases and J gave up 2 bases; unmatched junction bases: 4. CDR3 bases: TGTGCCAGCAGAGGGACAGCAACCTACGAGCAGTACTTC. This encodes CASRGTATYEQYF.

The V gene is TRBV29-1, the J gene TRBJ2-1; D is ambiguous. With 3 bases removed from V and 7 bases from J, the gap between germline ends came to 7 bases. This CDR3 has 11 amino acids. Per germline, CDR1 SQVTM and CDR2 ANQGSEA. In nucleotides, the CDR3 is TGCAGCGTTGAGGGCAATAATGAGCAGTTCTTC. This sequence encodes CSVEGNNEQFF.

The chain couples TRBV7-9 to TRBJ2-7; 7 nucleotides line up with TRBD1. The CDR3 is 15 amino acids. CDR1 and CDR2 from the germline V gene are SEHNR and FQNEAQ (reference sequence). The ends lost 5 bases at V and 2 bases at J; junction bases unmatched: 9. This chain's CDR3 is CASSPYRGGPYEQYF. The CDR3 nucleotides read TGTGCCAGCAGCCCATACAGGGGTGGCCCCTACGAGCAGTACTTC.

This chain connects TRBV10-3 to TRBJ2-1; D may be TRBD2 (5 bases). The V and J ends lost 0 bases and 5 bases respectively, with 14 bases between them. The CDR3 has 16 amino acids. CDR1 and CDR2 (germline): ENHRY, SYGVKD. CDR3: CAISESSGYNDNEQFF. In nucleotides, the CDR3 is TGTGCCATCAGTGAGTCATCGGGGTATAACGACAATGAGCAGTTCTTC.

V and J are TRBV7-8 and TRBJ1-1; D possibly corresponds to TRBD1 (5 bases). V lost 5 bases, J lost 11 bases, and 12 bases lay in between. This CDR3 is built from 11 residues. Germline V gene lookup returns CDR1 SGHVS and CDR2 FQNEAQ. For the CDR3, the DNA is TGTGCCAGCAGCGGGGGGGGTACGGCTTTCTTT. Residues: CASSGGGTAFF.

The V call is TRBV6-5, the J call TRBJ2-4; TRBD1 aligns across 10 bases. Trimming took 5 bases from V and 6 from J; bases not matched to a gene: 7. CDR1 is MNHEY and CDR2 is SVGAGI in the germline V gene. The CDR3 extends over 15 amino acids. This CDR3 reads CASSTGTGAGNIQYF. The CDR3 DNA reads as TGTGCCAGCAGTACCGGGACAGGGGCGGGAAACATTCAGTACTTC.

V and J are TRBV5-6 and TRBJ2-3; the match to TRBD1 covers 7 bases. CDR1 is SGHDT and CDR2 is YYEEEE in the germline V gene. With 5 bases clipped from V and 0 bases from J, the junction kept 6 bases outside the gene matches. The CDR3 contains 15 residues. The CDR3 nucleotides read TGTGCCAGCAGTTATCCGGGACAGAGCACAGATACGCAGTATTTT. Protein product: CASSYPGQSTDTQYF.

The chain is built from TRBV15 and TRBJ1-2; the match to TRBD1 covers 9 bases. Losses at the gene ends were 5 bases for V and 4 bases for J; bases not matched to a gene: 14. The germline V gene has CDR1 LNHNV and CDR2 YYDKDF (reference sequence). The CDR3 extends over 17 amino acids. CDR3 sequence: CATSSRGGTGFVYGYTF. The CDR3 DNA follows: TGTGCCACCAGCTCCCGAGGGGGGACAGGGTTCGTCTATGGCTACACCTTC.

This chain joins TRBV5-3 and TRBJ1-2, with D unresolved. TRBV5-3 is annotated as an ORF whose role is uncertain. V lost 1 base and J lost 2, with 15 bases in between. This CDR3 contains 16 residues. This chain's CDR3 is CARSLPQCYLNYGYTF. The CDR3 DNA sequence: TGTGCCAGAAGCTTGCCACAGTGCTATCTGAACTATGGCTACACCTTC.

The V gene is TRBV6-1, the J gene TRBJ2-7; D possibly corresponds to TRBD1 (5 bases). This CDR3 has 15 amino acids. CDR1 MNHNS and CDR2 SASEGT come from the germline V gene. Trimming cost V 8 bases and J 2 bases, with 19 bases left between them. The DNA of the CDR3 is TGTGCCAGCGATAGGGGCAGGGAAGTTACCTACGAGCAGTACTTC. This translates into CASDRGREVTYEQYF.

The chain has TRBV5-1 and TRBJ2-7; D possibly corresponds to TRBD2 (5 bases). The CDR3 runs to 14 residues. The V gene lost 4 bases and the J gene lost 1 base, with 12 bases spanning the gap. CDR1 SGHRS and CDR2 YFSETQ come from the germline V gene. The CDR3 bases are TGCGCCAGCAGCCAGGACTCTACTTCCTACGAGCAGTACTTC. Protein: CASSQDSTSYEQYF. Full variable domain (remainder filled in from reference TRBV5-1 and TRBJ2-7): KAGVTQTPRYLIKTRGQQVTLSCSPISGHRSVSWYQQTPGQGLQFLFEYFSETQRNKGNFPGRFSGRQFSNSRSEMNVSTLELGDSALYLCASSQDSTSYEQYFGPGTRLTVT.

This clone was observed once. The chain uses TRBV7-6 and TRBJ2-7, with a tentative D call TRBD2 (5 bases). This CDR3 is 13 amino acids long. Trimming took 5 bases from V and 3 from J, leaving 11 bases between them. CDR1 is SGHVS, CDR2 FNYEAQ, per germline. Here the CDR3 reads CASSLSEGYEQYF. CDR3 sequence (DNA): TGTGCCAGCAGCCTGAGCGAGGGCTACGAGCAGTACTTC.

The chain combines TRBV7-9 with TRBJ2-5; TRBD2 aligns across 8 bases. Germline CDR1 SEHNR, CDR2 FQNEAQ (reference sequence). With V trimmed by 2 bases and J by 5 bases, 13 bases remained unmatched. The CDR3 is 17 residues long. In DNA, the CDR3 is TGTGCCAGCAGCTTAACTATGGGCGGGGGGCCGTTCGAGACCCAGTACTTC. This sequence encodes CASSLTMGGGPFETQYF.

This chain links TRBV5-5 with TRBJ2-5, with a weak D call TRBD1 (6 bases). V was cut by 3 bases and J by 5 bases, with 20 bases left in between. Germline CDR1 and CDR2: SGHKS and YYEKEE (reference sequence). The CDR3 totals 16 residues. Written as DNA, the CDR3 is TGTGCCAGCAGCTGGGCTGATGCAGGGGCCTGGGAGACCCAGTACTTC. This codes for CASSWADAGAWETQYF.